A single sample gave rise to the 20 T cell receptor beta chains below, sequenced in a study of blood T cell repertoires in COVID-19. Using immunoSEQ multiplex PCR, the repertoire was profiled, and TCRdb retains in-frame clones only, with some absent. The top ten clones hold approximately 1.9% of a sample with 330,000 or so clones, over 75% of them seen once. Sequences were obtained from PBMCs or T cells enriched from blood (not recorded which). The receptors derive from a man aged 40-49 years in a cohort exposed to, infected with or recovered from COVID-19 (not recorded which).

V gene TRBV30 combines with J gene TRBJ2-1; TRBD2 might be the D (6 bases). Germline V gene lookup returns CDR1 GTSNPN and CDR2 SVGIG (reference sequence). The CDR3 contains 16 residues. V gave up 1 base and J gave up 6 bases, with 19 bases separating them. CDR3 bases: TGTGCCTGGAGTGGCCCAGCGGGTCGGGCACCCAATGAGCAGTTCTTC. It translates to CAWSGPAGRAPNEQFF.

The chain carries TRBV13 and TRBJ2-7; 8 nucleotides line up with TRBD1. Germline loops: CDR1 PRHDT, CDR2 FYEKMQ (reference sequence). The ends lost 5 bases at V and 6 bases at J; junction bases unmatched: 3. The CDR3 is 12 amino acids. The CDR3 protein is CASSPDRGEQYF. In DNA form, the CDR3 reads TGTGCCAGCAGCCCAGACAGGGGCGAGCAGTACTTC.

The rearrangement uses TRBV6-5 and TRBJ2-5; the match to TRBD2 covers 8 bases. The CDR3 spans 14 residues. Germline V gives CDR1 MNHEY, CDR2 SVGAGI. Germline trimming cut 7 bases from V and 4 bases from J; bases unmatched to any gene: 8. DNA for the CDR3: TGTGCCAGCAAACCGGGACTAGGTTCAGAGACCCAGTACTTC. It translates to CASKPGLGSETQYF.

This clone came up a few times. The chain has TRBV5-1 and TRBJ2-7; possibly TRBD1 for D (6 bases). This CDR3 comprises 15 residues. The V end lost 4 bases, the J end lost 2 bases, and 16 bases lay between the germline ends. Germline values: CDR1 SGHRS, CDR2 YFSETQ. The CDR3 is CASSPNRVEAYEQYF. CDR3 DNA: TGCGCCAGCAGCCCAAACAGGGTAGAAGCCTACGAGCAGTACTTC.

The gene calls are TRBV2 and TRBJ1-4; D gene uncertain. The CDR3 totals 14 residues. V was shortened by 5 bases and J by 8 bases, with 15 bases between the two germline ends. Germline CDR1 SNHLY, CDR2 FYNNEI. The CDR3 DNA follows: TGTGCCAGCAGTCCGGTGGGCGTCAGGGAAAAACTGTTTTTT. It translates to CASSPVGVREKLFF.

The CDR3 protein is CASMTSGSSYEQYF. The CDR3 DNA reads as TGTGCCAGTATGACTAGCGGTAGCTCCTACGAGCAGTACTTC. This chain joins TRBV5-4 and TRBJ2-7; 9 bases are shared with TRBD2. CDR3 length: 14 amino acids. Germline V gene sequence: CDR1 SGHNT, CDR2 YYREEE (reference sequence). V shed 8 bases and J 0 bases; nucleotides not matched to a gene: 6.

The V and J genes are TRBV2 and TRBJ2-5; 12 nucleotides align to TRBD1. Trimming removed 4 bases from V and 5 bases from J; junction bases left unmatched: 5. The germline CDR1 and CDR2 sequences are SNHLY and FYNNEI. The CDR3 is made up of 15 amino acids. As DNA, the CDR3 is TGTGCCAGCAGTGGGGACAGGGGGCGAGGGGAGACCCAGTACTTC. Protein: CASSGDRGRGETQYF.

J is TRBJ1-2 and V is TRBV3-1 (or the pseudogene TRBV3-2); no clear D gene. This CDR3 comprises 13 residues. Trimming removed 0 bases from V and 7 bases from J, with 9 bases in between. Germline CDR1 LGHDT, CDR2 YNNKEL (reference sequence). The CDR3 spells CASSQDWRTGYTF. The CDR3 nucleotides read TGTGCCAGCAGCCAAGATTGGAGGACTGGCTACACCTTC.

The V gene is TRBV5-1, the J gene TRBJ1-1; 8 nucleotides line up with TRBD1. Looked up from germline, CDR1 is SGHRS and CDR2 is YFSETQ. The CDR3 runs to 13 residues. Germline trimming cut 5 bases from V and 3 bases from J; bases unmatched to any gene: 3. CDR3 nucleotides: TGCGCCAGCAGAAAGACAGGGGACACTGAAGCTTTCTTT. Protein: CASRKTGDTEAFF.

This clone is a singleton in its sample. The V gene is TRBV2, the J gene TRBJ1-2, with 12 bases lining up with TRBD1. CDR3 length equals 12 residues. Germline V gives CDR1 SNHLY, CDR2 FYNNEI. V lost 8 bases and J lost 10; bases outside the gene matches: 5. CDR3: CASGDRGRSYTF. The CDR3 DNA reads as TGTGCCAGCGGGGACAGGGGGCGATCCTACACCTTC.

This clone was detected only once. The J gene is TRBJ2-2, the V gene TRBV5-1; TRBD2 agrees at 9 bases. J was trimmed by 7 bases and V by 4 bases; bases with no gene match: 5. The CDR3 consists of 14 residues. Germline CDR1 reads SGHRS; CDR2 reads YFSETQ. In nucleotides, the CDR3 is TGCGCCAGCAGCCCCGGACTAGCGAGCGGGGAGCTGTTTTTT. Its protein is CASSPGLASGELFF.

This chain connects TRBV27 to TRBJ2-1; TRBD2 aligns across 8 bases. The V gene end was trimmed by 4 bases and the J gene end by 3 bases; junction bases not matched to a gene: 8. CDR3 size: 16 residues. Germline CDR1 reads MNHEY; CDR2 reads SMNVEV (reference sequence). This CDR3 is CASSSRVSGGYNEQFF. CDR3 DNA: TGTGCCAGCAGTTCCCGCGTGAGCGGGGGCTACAATGAGCAGTTCTTC.

The chain couples TRBV27 to TRBJ2-5; TRBD2 matches at 15 bases. This CDR3 has 21 residues. V was pared by 0 bases and J by 5 bases, with 16 bases of the junction left unmatched. Germline V gene lookup returns CDR1 MNHEY and CDR2 SMNVEV (reference sequence). The CDR3 here is CASSLSAVSGTSGRRGETQYF. The CDR3 region has the DNA TGTGCCAGCAGTTTATCTGCGGTGTCAGGGACTAGCGGGAGGAGGGGGGAGACCCAGTACTTC.

The chain couples TRBV7-6 to TRBJ2-3, with TRBD2 matching over 12 bases. From germline, CDR1 is SGHVS and CDR2 FNYEAQ. The J segment lost 2 bases and the V segment lost 5 bases, leaving 5 bases of the junction unmatched. This CDR3 has 16 amino acids. The CDR3 is CASSVLAGGSTDTQYF. The CDR3 DNA sequence: TGTGCCAGCAGCGTACTAGCGGGAGGCTCCACAGATACGCAGTATTTT.

This clone was seen a few times. The CDR3 coding sequence is TGTGCCTGGACGCCGCCGGACAGGGTTAATTCACCCCTCCACTTT. Translation gives CAWTPPDRVNSPLHF. V gene TRBV30 combines with J gene TRBJ1-6, with TRBD1 matching over 8 bases. The ends lost 4 bases at V and 6 bases at J; junction bases unmatched: 8. Germline V lookup: CDR1 GTSNPN, CDR2 SVGIG (reference sequence). CDR3 length equals 15 residues.

The chain uses TRBV28 and TRBJ1-5, with 7 bases identical to TRBD1. The CDR3 extends over 17 amino acids. V lost 4 bases to trimming and J lost 3 bases; unmatched junction nucleotides: 12. Germline assignment: CDR1 MDHEN and CDR2 SYDVKM. As DNA, the CDR3 is TGTGCCAGCAGTTCCATATACCGGGACAGCTACAATCAGCCCCAGCATTTT. Residues: CASSSIYRDSYNQPQHF.

This clone has just one count. The chain uses TRBV19 and TRBJ2-3; 11 bases are a match to TRBD2. The CDR3 totals 14 residues. The germline CDR1 and CDR2 sequences are LNHDA and SQIVND (reference sequence). V was clipped by 5 bases and J by 5 bases; unmatched bases: 3. The CDR3 spells CASSASGRLDTQYF. The CDR3 region has the DNA TGTGCCAGTAGTGCTAGCGGGAGGCTAGATACGCAGTATTTT.

The rearrangement links TRBV7-3 to TRBJ2-1; no reliable D call. The length of the CDR3 is 13 residues. Trimming stripped 1 base from V and 8 bases from J, with 9 bases between. CDR1 is SGHTA, CDR2 FQGTGA, per germline. The CDR3 sequence is CASSLRSEDEQFF. The DNA of the CDR3 is TGTGCCAGCAGCTTAAGGTCAGAAGATGAGCAGTTCTTC.

In its sample, this clone was seen a few times. The chain combines TRBV6-2 or TRBV6-3 with TRBJ1-2; no definite D call. CDR3 size: 12 residues. Germline CDR1 and CDR2: MNHEY and SVGEGT. Trimming stripped 4 bases from V and 0 bases from J, with 3 bases between. CDR3 DNA: TGTGCCAGCAGTTTCACTAACTATGGCTACACCTTC. Translating gives CASSFTNYGYTF.

J is TRBJ1-5 and V is TRBV2, with D possibly matching TRBD1 (5 bases). This CDR3 has 15 amino acids. The germline gives CDR1 SNHLY, CDR2 FYNNEI. Trimming removed 6 bases at V and 3 bases at J, with 15 bases between. CDR3: CASRAPGLPNQPQHF. The CDR3 DNA reads as TGTGCCAGCAGGGCCCCGGGACTGCCCAATCAGCCCCAGCATTTT.